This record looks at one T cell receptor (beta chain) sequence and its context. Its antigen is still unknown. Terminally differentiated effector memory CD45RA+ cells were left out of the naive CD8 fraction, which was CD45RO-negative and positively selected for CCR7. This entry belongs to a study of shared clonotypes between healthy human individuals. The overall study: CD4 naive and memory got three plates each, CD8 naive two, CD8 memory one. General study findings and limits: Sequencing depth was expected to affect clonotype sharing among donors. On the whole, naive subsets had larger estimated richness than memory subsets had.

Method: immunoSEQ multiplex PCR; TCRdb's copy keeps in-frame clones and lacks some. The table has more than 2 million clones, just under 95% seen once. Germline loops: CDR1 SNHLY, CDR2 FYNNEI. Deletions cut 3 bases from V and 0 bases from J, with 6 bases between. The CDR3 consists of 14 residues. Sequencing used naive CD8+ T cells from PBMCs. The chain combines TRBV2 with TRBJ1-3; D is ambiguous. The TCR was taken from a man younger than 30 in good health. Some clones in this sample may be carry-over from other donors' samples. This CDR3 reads CASSDLHSGNTIYF. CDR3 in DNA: TGTGCCAGCAGTGATCTGCACTCTGGAAACACCATATATTTT.